These 11 T cell receptor beta chains share one sample of origin, sequenced in a study of post-analysis software for immune sequencing data. Notes on the study in general: Higher frequency in patients than in controls was seen for roughly five TRBV segments, with TRBV5-6, TRBV5-1 and TRBV20-1 among them.

cDNA libraries for TCR beta contained unique molecular identifiers. TCRdb re-analysed the PCR reads in MiXCR, keeping a single row per CDR3 protein. Of about 400,000 distinct CDR3 sequences listed, less than 40% are singletons. These receptors' antigens are unknown. Sequenced sample: blood. These receptors originate from a girl aged 5-17 years with multiple sclerosis.

The chain carries TRBV6-1 and TRBJ1-5; D is undetermined. The CDR3 extends over 16 amino acids. With 2 bases removed from V and 3 bases from J, the gap between germline ends came to 14 bases. Germline CDR1 reads MNHNS; CDR2 reads SASEGT. CDR3 residues: CASSESVTEINQPQHF. The CDR3 nucleotides are TGTGCCAGCAGTGAAAGTGTTACAGAGATCAATCAGCCCCAGCATTTT.

J is TRBJ2-1 and V is TRBV5-1; 8 bases match TRBD2. This CDR3 contains 17 residues. CDR1 SGHRS and CDR2 YFSETQ come from the germline V gene. V gave up 2 bases and J gave up 4 bases; unmatched junction bases: 11. CDR3 in amino acids: CASSFRFGTRDYNEQFF. Written as DNA, the CDR3 is TGCGCCAGCAGCTTTAGGTTCGGGACTAGAGATTACAATGAGCAGTTCTTC.

The rearrangement joins TRBV3-1 to TRBJ2-2; the D is unclear. The germline V and J ends were trimmed by 0 bases and 0 bases, with 8 bases remaining between them. The CDR3 runs to 16 residues. The germline V gene encodes CDR1 LGHDT and CDR2 YNNKEL (reference sequence). Here the CDR3 DNA reads TGTGCCAGCAGCCAAGAGCCCGAATCGAACACCGGGGAGCTGTTTTTT. Translation gives CASSQEPESNTGELFF.

The chain joins TRBV4-2 to TRBJ2-7, with D maybe TRBD2 (6 bases). With 2 bases removed from V and 2 bases from J, the gap between germline ends came to 19 bases. There are 17 residues in the CDR3. CDR1 and CDR2 from the germline V gene are LGHNA and YNFKEQ. The CDR3 coding sequence is TGTGCCAGCAGCCAATCCCGGCGGGGATCCCCTGCCTACGAGCAGTACTTC. Translating gives CASSQSRRGSPAYEQYF.

Only a few counts were recorded for this clonotype. The chain uses TRBV7-9 and TRBJ1-6; maybe TRBD1 (5 bases). Germline values: CDR1 SEHNR, CDR2 FQNEAQ (reference sequence). CDR3 size: 13 residues. Trimming cost V 7 bases and J 7 bases, with 11 bases left between them. The CDR3, as DNA: TGTGCCAGCACCGACAGCACGAATTCACCCCTCCACTTT. Encoded protein: CASTDSTNSPLHF.

This clonotype has a handful of counts. This sequence joins TRBV29-1 and TRBJ2-7; 10 bases are shared with TRBD1. The CDR3 has 16 amino acids. The J segment lost 2 bases and the V segment lost 5 bases, leaving 12 bases of the junction unmatched. CDR1 and CDR2 from the germline V gene are SQVTM and ANQGSEA. The CDR3 DNA follows: TGCAGCGTTACCGGGACAGGGGTCAGGGGCACCTACGAGCAGTACTTC. Amino acid sequence: CSVTGTGVRGTYEQYF.

In this sample, this clonotype turned up many times. This sequence joins TRBV4-1 and TRBJ2-7; TRBD2 is a possible D gene (6 bases). In germline, CDR1 is MGHRA, CDR2 YSYEKL. The V end lost 0 bases, the J end lost 3 bases, and 27 bases lay between the germline ends. CDR3 length: 20 amino acids. Written as DNA, the CDR3 is TGCGCCAGCAGCCAAGACGGGAAAGCCGCCGGGAGACGGAGCTTCTACGAGCAGTACTTC. Amino acid sequence: CASSQDGKAAGRRSFYEQYF.

This clonotype came up many times. CDR3: CASSPGSSYNEQFF. CDR3 nucleotides: TGTGCCAGCTCCCCAGGATCCTCCTACAATGAGCAGTTCTTC. The rearrangement uses TRBV6-2 or TRBV6-3 and TRBJ2-1; D not certain. Trimming stripped 8 bases from V and 0 bases from J, with 11 bases between. CDR1 and CDR2 from the germline V gene are MNHEY and SVGEGT. There are 14 residues in the CDR3.

In the case of this clonotype: At one of its ends the junction is not consistent with the germline gene, which may arise from a read error. The rearrangement uses TRBV5-1 and TRBJ2-1; D remains ambiguous. The CDR3 totals 11 residues. CDR1 SGHRS and CDR2 YFSETQ come from the germline V gene. The CDR3 region has the DNA TGCGCCAGCAGCCTATACAATAAGCAGTTCTTC. It codes for CASSLYNKQFF.

This clonotype has only a few counts. The chain carries TRBV27 and TRBJ1-5, with a tentative D call TRBD1 (5 bases). This CDR3 region has 15 residues. V was pared by 3 bases and J by 0 bases, with 9 bases between. Germline assignment: CDR1 MNHEY and CDR2 SMNVEV (reference sequence). CDR3 sequence (DNA): TGTGCCAGCAGTTTTGCCAGGGATAGCAATCAGCCCCAGCATTTT. It specifies CASSFARDSNQPQHF.

By share, this clonotype counts as hyperexpanded. The chain employs TRBV6-5 and TRBJ2-3; D not resolved. The length of the CDR3 is 14 residues. V lost 6 bases and J lost 3, with 13 bases in between. Germline CDR1 MNHEY, CDR2 SVGAGI. The chain's CDR3 is CASSPTLRTDTQYF. Written as DNA, the CDR3 is TGTGCCAGCAGCCCGACCCTAAGGACAGATACGCAGTATTTT.